These 19 T cell receptor beta chains came from one sample sequenced in a study of spatial heterogeneity in lung cancer (dated 2019 in TCRdb). Explained via the paper, the time point label denotes: sample taken at primary tumor resection. The library was made by 5' RACE. TCRdb names NextSeq 500 as the instrument used. TCRdb redid the processing of the public reads, applying fastp at Q25 and MiXCR, and retained in-frame beta chains. Each CDR3 protein gets just one entry, which takes the most common genes and DNA from the rows behind it. The sample contains 40,000 or so distinct CDR3 sequences, 5.2% of them found a single time. Of the sample, just over 25% is held by the ten largest clones. The sequences come from PBMCs, collected at surgery. The receptor source for this set is a female donor with early-stage non-small cell lung cancer.

The table lists this clonotype with many counts. J is TRBJ2-1 and V is TRBV29-1, with 8 bases fitting TRBD2. V dropped 1 base and J dropped 9; count of bases not matched to a gene: 8. Germline CDR1 reads SQVTM; CDR2 reads ANQGSEA. The CDR3 is made up of 14 amino acids. CDR3 DNA: TGCAGCGTTGAAGGGACTAGCTTAGGTGGTGAGCAGTTCTTC. This translates into CSVEGTSLGGEQFF.

This clonotype appeared many times. The DNA of the CDR3 is TGTGCCAGCAGCTCCCTTGGGCTGTGGAGCGCGGGGGAGACCTACAATGAGCAGTTCTTC. This encodes CASSSLGLWSAGETYNEQFF. V gene TRBV7-9 combines with J gene TRBJ2-1, with TRBD2 matching over 7 bases. The CDR3 totals 20 residues. Germline assignment: CDR1 SEHNR and CDR2 FQNEAQ (reference sequence). V shed 4 bases, J shed 2 bases, and the junction held 20 bases outside the gene matches.

This clonotype appeared many times. The chain carries TRBV9 and TRBJ2-7; D is uncertain. The V gene's germline CDR1 is SGDLS and CDR2 YYNGEE. V lost 0 bases to trimming and J lost 0 bases, with 10 bases between them. The CDR3 covers 15 residues. CDR3 DNA: TGTGCCAGCAGCGTAGAGGGCGGACCCTCCTACGAGCAGTACTTC. Translation: CASSVEGGPSYEQYF.

This clonotype was observed at least ten times. The gene calls are TRBV5-1 and TRBJ1-1; D uncertain. The V end was cut by 4 bases, the J end by 1 base, with 8 bases between. Germline V gene data show CDR1 as SGHRS and CDR2 as YFSETQ. The length of the CDR3 is 13 residues. Here the CDR3 DNA reads TGCGCCAGCAGCCCGGACGGGAACACTGAAGCTTTCTTT. Protein product: CASSPDGNTEAFF. Using reference TRBV5-1 and TRBJ1-1 for the parts outside the CDR3, the full variable domain is KAGVTQTPRYLIKTRGQQVTLSCSPISGHRSVSWYQQTPGQGLQFLFEYFSETQRNKGNFPGRFSGRQFSNSRSEMNVSTLELGDSALYLCASSPDGNTEAFFGQGTRLTVV.

This clonotype was observed at least ten times. The chain uses TRBV6-5 and TRBJ1-1; a weak D match, TRBD1 (6 bases). V was trimmed by 0 bases and J by 6 bases, leaving 8 bases between them. Germline values: CDR1 MNHEY, CDR2 SVGAGI. This CDR3 has 13 residues. This CDR3 is CASSYSGGPEAFF. The DNA for the CDR3 is TGTGCCAGCAGTTACTCCGGGGGCCCTGAAGCTTTCTTT.

This clonotype was seen ten or more times. The chain employs TRBV5-6 and TRBJ2-7; D uncertain. The length of the CDR3 is 11 residues. V was shortened by 5 bases and J by 4 bases, with 7 bases between the two germline ends. Germline V gives CDR1 SGHDT, CDR2 YYEEEE. The CDR3 protein is CASSSIYEQYF. In DNA, the CDR3 is TGTGCCAGCAGTTCCATATACGAGCAGTACTTC.

In its sample, this clonotype was seen a few times. This chain connects TRBV5-6 to TRBJ2-6; D is possibly TRBD1 (5 bases). The ends were cut back, 2 bases at V and 0 bases at J, with 18 bases in the middle. Looked up from germline, CDR1 is SGHDT and CDR2 is YYEEEE. This CDR3 spans 19 amino acids. CDR3 sequence: CASSFDHGGANSGANVLTF. The CDR3, as DNA: TGTGCCAGCAGCTTTGACCATGGTGGGGCTAACTCTGGGGCCAACGTCCTGACTTTC. Filled out from reference TRBV5-6 and TRBJ2-6, the complete variable domain reads DAGVTQSPTHLIKTRGQQVTLRCSPKSGHDTVSWYQQALGQGPQFIFQYYEEEERQRGNFPDRFSGHQFPNYSSELNVNALLLGDSALYLCASSFDHGGANSGANVLTFGAGSRLTVL.

This clonotype was seen repeatedly, ten times or more. This rearrangement joins TRBV28 to TRBJ2-1; 11 bases line up with TRBD2. The CDR3 is 15 amino acids. Germline loops: CDR1 MDHEN, CDR2 SYDVKM. The V gene end was trimmed by 5 bases and the J gene end by 7 bases; junction bases not matched to a gene: 7. The CDR3 nucleotides are TGTGCCAGCAGTCGAACTAGCGGGGGTCTTAATGAGCAGTTCTTC. Amino acid sequence: CASSRTSGGLNEQFF.

This clonotype was found a few times. V and J are TRBV20-1 and TRBJ2-2; 9 positions match TRBD2. Trimming at V came to 2 bases and at J to 1 base, leaving 5 bases not matched to a gene. The CDR3 has 16 residues. Germline V gene data show CDR1 as DFQATT and CDR2 as SNEGSKA (reference sequence). The CDR3 sequence: CSARPVTSGNTGELFF. The CDR3 region has the DNA TGCAGTGCTAGACCCGTGACTAGCGGGAACACCGGGGAGCTGTTTTTT.

This clonotype was seen repeatedly, ten times or more. The rearrangement links TRBV2 to TRBJ1-5; D gene unclear. The CDR3 runs 16 residues. Germline loops: CDR1 SNHLY, CDR2 FYNNEI. Trimming stripped 4 bases from V and 1 base from J, with 14 bases between. The CDR3 sequence is CASSGDGSGSNQPQHF. CDR3 nucleotides: TGTGCCAGCAGTGGCGACGGGTCAGGAAGCAATCAGCCCCAGCATTTT.

This clonotype was picked up a small number of times. The chain carries TRBV15 and TRBJ2-5; 16 bases line up with TRBD2. The CDR3 extends over 16 amino acids. Germline V gene lookup returns CDR1 LNHNV and CDR2 YYDKDF (reference sequence). Losses at the gene ends were 3 bases for V and 2 bases for J; bases not matched to a gene: 0. The CDR3 protein is CATSRGLAGGQETQYF. DNA for the CDR3: TGTGCCACCAGCAGGGGACTAGCGGGGGGGCAAGAGACCCAGTACTTC.

In this sample, this clonotype turned up a few times. This chain connects TRBV19 to TRBJ1-2; D is perhaps TRBD1 (5 bases). The CDR3 contains 15 residues. The germline V gene encodes CDR1 LNHDA and CDR2 SQIVND (reference sequence). Deletions cut 0 bases from V and 4 bases from J, with 12 bases between. The DNA for the CDR3 is TGTGCCAGTAGTATAGATCCAGTTGACAGCTATGGCTACACCTTC. This translates into CASSIDPVDSYGYTF.

This clonotype was detected many times. The chain combines TRBV5-1 with TRBJ2-5; 7 bases match TRBD1. This CDR3 region has 16 residues. CDR1 and CDR2 (germline): SGHRS, YFSETQ. V gave up 1 base and J gave up 5 bases; unmatched junction bases: 11. The CDR3 coding sequence is TGCGCCAGCAGCTTGACCCCCTCCGGGACAGCGGAGACCCAGTACTTC. Its protein product is CASSLTPSGTAETQYF.

This clonotype showed up just a few times. The CDR3 here is CASSVALQDSGNTIYF. As DNA, the CDR3 is TGTGCCAGCAGCGTAGCTCTGCAGGACTCTGGAAACACCATATATTTT. The chain has TRBV9 and TRBJ1-3; no reliable D call. Between the trimmed V and J ends, which lost 0 bases and 0 bases, there was a span of 10 bases. Germline CDR1 SGDLS, CDR2 YYNGEE. The CDR3 spans 16 residues. Drawing the rest from reference TRBV9 and TRBJ1-3, the complete variable domain is DSGVTQTPKHLITATGQRVTLRCSPRSGDLSVYWYQQSLDQGLQFLIQYYNGEERAKGNILERFSAQQFPDLHSELNLSSLELGDSALYFCASSVALQDSGNTIYFGEGSWLTVV.

This chain uses TRBV13 with TRBJ2-1, with D maybe TRBD1 (6 bases). The germline CDR1 and CDR2 sequences are PRHDT and FYEKMQ (reference sequence). Trimming removed 5 bases from V and 4 bases from J, with 18 bases in between. The CDR3 is 16 amino acids. CDR3 nucleotides: TGTGCCAGCAGCACAGGACTTAGGGGGAATTACAATGAGCAGTTCTTC. The encoded protein is CASSTGLRGNYNEQFF.

This sequence joins TRBV10-2 and TRBJ2-5; D gene uncertain. V lost 6 bases and J lost 9, with 20 bases in between. The CDR3 has 14 residues. The germline V gene has CDR1 WSHSY and CDR2 SAAADI. CDR3 residues: CASRPSVGSIPQYF. The CDR3 region has the DNA TGCGCCAGCAGGCCAAGTGTGGGGTCAATACCCCAGTACTTC.

Ten or more counts support this clonotype. This chain uses TRBV9 with TRBJ2-3; 8 bases agree with TRBD2. The CDR3 covers 15 residues. CDR1 and CDR2 from the germline V gene are SGDLS and YYNGEE. Unmatched junction bases numbered 5, after V lost 4 bases and J lost 1 base. As DNA, the CDR3 is TGTGCCAGCAGCAACGGGCGGGGGGGCACAGATACGCAGTATTTT. Translated: CASSNGRGGTDTQYF.

This clonotype was picked up many times. The genes are TRBV7-9 and TRBJ1-1; 7 nucleotides agree with TRBD1. CDR3 length: 15 residues. The junction had 9 bases not matched to a gene; V was cut back by 5 bases and J by 3 bases. CDR1 and CDR2 (germline): SEHNR, FQNEAQ (reference sequence). The CDR3: CASSPPQGRDTEAFF. DNA for the CDR3: TGTGCCAGCAGCCCCCCACAGGGGAGGGACACTGAAGCTTTCTTT.

This clonotype was picked up many times. V usage is TRBV7-9 and J usage is TRBJ1-2; 11 positions agree with TRBD1. Germline lookup yields CDR1 SEHNR and CDR2 FQNEAQ (reference sequence). This CDR3 has 16 amino acids. Losses at the gene ends were 5 bases for V and 6 bases for J; bases not matched to a gene: 11. The CDR3 loop is CASSAQAGTGGDGYTF. In DNA, the CDR3 is TGTGCCAGCAGCGCCCAAGCCGGGACAGGGGGTGATGGCTACACCTTC. Full variable domain (outside the CDR3, taken from reference TRBV7-9 and TRBJ1-2): DTGVSQNPRHKITKRGQNVTFRCDPISEHNRLYWYRQTLGQGPEFLTYFQNEAQLEKSRLLSDRFSAERPKGSFSTLEIQRTEQGDSAMYLCASSAQAGTGGDGYTFGSGTRLTVV.